This T cell receptor beta chain was recorded in a study of T cell repertoires in cytomegalovirus infection. This CDR3 is built from 15 residues. V dropped 5 bases and J dropped 4 bases, with 15 bases sitting between them. Germline CDR1 reads LNHNV; CDR2 reads YYDKDF (reference sequence). Comments on this clonotype: As yet, its antigen is unknown.

One entry per CDR3 protein results from TCRdb running MiXCR on the reads. Of some 500,000 distinct CDR3 sequences listed, about 40% are singletons. Source: cultured PBMCs, taken from culture after CMV antigen stimulation. The chain recombines TRBV15 with TRBJ2-1, with D unresolved. The clonotype was recovered from a human donor in good health (CMV status not recorded). Some clones in this sample may be carry-over from other donors' samples. The CDR3 sequence: CATSRLQFGYNEQFF. In DNA, the CDR3 is TGTGCCACCAGCCGACTCCAATTTGGGTACAATGAGCAGTTCTTC.